What follows describes a single T cell receptor (beta chain). With V trimmed by 7 bases and J by 2 bases, 11 bases remained unmatched. CDR1 is SGHRS and CDR2 is YFSETQ in the germline V gene. The CDR3 totals 15 residues. The data derive from a study of shared T cell receptors in the human thymus. Sequencing used immunoSEQ multiplex PCR; TCRdb keeps in-frame clones, though not all of them. The table has almost 550,000 clones, about 84% seen once; the top ten hold 0.01% to 0.015%. The same data also went into a second study, on human thymus T cells.

This TCR derives from a boy in the first two years of life with a congenital heart defect. Sequenced material: thymocytes. This chain uses TRBV5-1 with TRBJ2-5, with 7 bases that match TRBD1. CDR3 protein: CASLRNGQVQETQYF. CDR3 DNA: TGCGCCAGCCTCAGAAACGGACAGGTTCAAGAGACCCAGTACTTC.